This T cell receptor beta chain was found in a study of blood T cells in healthy people across ages. Alongside a J-beta primer mix, a sample-barcoded 5' primer served in a second PCR lasting roughly 6 to 11 cycles. From the 5' RACE reads, TCRdb called clonotypes with MiXCR, one entry per CDR3 protein. There are about 640,000 distinct CDR3 sequences in the sample; about 53% occur only once, and 30% to 45% lies in the top ten. This TCR came from a man in his sixties in good health. Sequenced material: blood.

CDR3 protein: CAISQPGPASPLHF. CDR3 nucleotide sequence: TGTGCCATCAGTCAACCCGGGCCGGCTTCACCCCTCCACTTT. J is TRBJ1-6 and V is TRBV10-3; D not resolved. The CDR3 has 14 residues. Germline V gene data show CDR1 as ENHRY and CDR2 as SYGVKD. Trimming left V 5 bases short and J 9 bases short, with 14 bases between.